This T cell receptor (beta chain) was sequenced during a study of early T cells in non-severe SARS-CoV-2 infection. The CDR3 is 15 residues long. From germline, CDR1 is SGDLS and CDR2 YYNGEE. The V end was cut by 0 bases, the J end by 10 bases, with 14 bases between. TCRdb reprocessed the 5' RACE reads via MiXCR and lists one record per CDR3 protein. The sample holds around 58,000 distinct CDR3 sequences; less than 5.5% are singletons and the top ten take approximately 5.4%. This clonotype was counted ten times or more. The V and J genes are TRBV9 and TRBJ1-6, with a possible D match to TRBD1 (6 bases). This receptor was identified in an adult who was a healthcare worker with PCR-confirmed SARS-CoV-2 infection or an uninfected control (not recorded which). The material sequenced was whole blood. CDR3 sequence: CASSVGGGQGSPLHF. In nucleotides, the CDR3 is TGTGCCAGCAGCGTAGGAGGGGGGCAAGGGTCACCCCTCCACTTT.